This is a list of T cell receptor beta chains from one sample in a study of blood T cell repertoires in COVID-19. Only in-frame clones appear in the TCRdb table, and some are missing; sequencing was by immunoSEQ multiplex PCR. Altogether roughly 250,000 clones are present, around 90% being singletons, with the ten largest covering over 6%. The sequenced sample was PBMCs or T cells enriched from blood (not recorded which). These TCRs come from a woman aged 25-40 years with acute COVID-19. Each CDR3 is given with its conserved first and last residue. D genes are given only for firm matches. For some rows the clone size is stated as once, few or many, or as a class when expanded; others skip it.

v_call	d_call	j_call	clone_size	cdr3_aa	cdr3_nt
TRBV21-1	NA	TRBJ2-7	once	CASSKAVQRETSYEQYF	TGTGCCAGCAGCAAAGCGGTCCAGCGGGAAACCTCCTACGAGCAGTACTTC
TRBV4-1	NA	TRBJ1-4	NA	CASSSAGTLNEKLFF	TGCGCCAGCAGCAGCGCCGGGACACTGAATGAAAAACTGTTTTTT
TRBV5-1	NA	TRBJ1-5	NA	CASSLGGYQPQHF	TGCGCCAGCAGCTTGGGAGGATACCAGCCCCAGCATTTT
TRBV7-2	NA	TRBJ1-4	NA	CASTPGLGGEKLFF	TGTGCCAGCACCCCAGGGTTAGGGGGTGAAAAACTGTTTTTT
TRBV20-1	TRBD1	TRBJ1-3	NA	CSASDNRGSFSGNTIYF	TGCAGTGCTAGTGACAACAGGGGCTCCTTCTCTGGAAACACCATATATTTT
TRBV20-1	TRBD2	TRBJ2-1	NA	CSASDTSGRIDEQFF	TGCAGTGCTAGTGATACTAGCGGGAGGATAGATGAGCAGTTCTTC
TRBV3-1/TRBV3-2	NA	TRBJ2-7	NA	CASSQGAGAAYEQYF	TGTGCCAGCAGCCAAGGGGCAGGGGCTGCCTACGAGCAGTACTTC
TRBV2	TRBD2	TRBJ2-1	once	CASSLTSAGGLEQFF	TGTGCCAGCAGCCTAACGTCGGCGGGAGGGCTTGAGCAGTTCTTC
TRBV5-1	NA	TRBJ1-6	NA	CASSSSTGPNSPLHF	TGCGCCAGCAGCTCGTCGACGGGTCCTAATTCACCCCTCCACTTT
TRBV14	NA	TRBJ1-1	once	CASSQGASYTEAFF	TGTGCCAGCAGCCAAGGGGCCTCGTACACTGAAGCTTTCTTT
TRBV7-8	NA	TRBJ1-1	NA	CASSLLNPARVGTEAFF	TGTGCCAGCAGCTTATTAAACCCCGCGAGGGTGGGCACTGAAGCTTTCTTT
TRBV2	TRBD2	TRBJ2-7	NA	CASSDSGSSYEQYF	TGTGCCAGCAGTGATAGCGGGAGCTCCTACGAGCAGTACTTC
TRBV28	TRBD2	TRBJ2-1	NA	CASRPTGTSPNEQFF	TGTGCCAGCAGGCCGACCGGGACTAGTCCCAATGAGCAGTTCTTC
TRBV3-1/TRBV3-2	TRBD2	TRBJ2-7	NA	CASSHGTREGEQYF	TGTGCCAGCAGCCATGGGACCCGGGAGGGCGAGCAGTACTTC
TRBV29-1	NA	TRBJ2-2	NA	CSVDTGNTGELFF	TGCAGCGTTGATACCGGTAACACCGGGGAGCTGTTTTTT
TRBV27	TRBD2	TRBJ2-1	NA	CASSFWGGSYNEQFF	TGTGCCAGCAGTTTCTGGGGGGGCTCCTACAATGAGCAGTTCTTC
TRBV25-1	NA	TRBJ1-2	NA	CASSLSSGNSYGYTF	TGTGCCAGCAGTCTATCATCAGGGAATTCCTATGGCTACACCTTC
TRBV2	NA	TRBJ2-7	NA	CASTVLYEQYF	TGTGCCAGCACTGTACTATACGAGCAGTACTTC
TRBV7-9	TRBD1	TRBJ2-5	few	CASSLNRGRGETQYF	TGTGCCAGCAGCTTGAACAGGGGTCGCGGGGAGACCCAGTACTTC
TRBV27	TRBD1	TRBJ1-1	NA	CASSLLGGQVGGAFF	TGTGCCAGCAGTTTACTCGGGGGACAGGTCGGTGGGGCTTTCTTT
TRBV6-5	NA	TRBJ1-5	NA	CASSPSSGPQHF	TGTGCCAGCAGCCCCTCATCAGGCCCCCAGCATTTT
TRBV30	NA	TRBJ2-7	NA	CAYMTESAYEQYF	TGTGCCTATATGACGGAGTCGGCCTACGAGCAGTACTTC
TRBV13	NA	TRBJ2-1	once	CASRTTVLRERNEQFF	TGTGCCAGCAGGACGACAGTGCTGCGGGAAAGGAATGAGCAGTTCTTC
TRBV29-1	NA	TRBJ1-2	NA	CSVCSTPLYGYTF	TGCAGCGTCTGCTCGACGCCACTATATGGCTACACCTTC
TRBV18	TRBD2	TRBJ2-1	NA	CASTNPGLAGAGYNEQFF	TGTGCCAGCACCAACCCCGGATTAGCGGGAGCGGGGTACAATGAGCAGTTCTTC
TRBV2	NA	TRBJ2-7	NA	CASSAWRSHYEQYF	TGTGCCAGCAGTGCATGGAGAAGTCACTACGAGCAGTACTTC
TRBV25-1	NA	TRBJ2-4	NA	CASSPQPNPQNIQYF	TGTGCCAGCAGTCCACAACCGAATCCCCAAAACATTCAGTACTTC
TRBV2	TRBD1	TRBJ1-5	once	CASSAQGSNQPQHF	TGTGCCAGCAGTGCACAGGGGTCTAATCAGCCCCAGCATTTT
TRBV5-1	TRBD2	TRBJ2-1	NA	CASSSQGLAAVNEQFF	TGCGCCAGCAGCTCCCAGGGACTAGCGGCGGTGAATGAGCAGTTCTTC
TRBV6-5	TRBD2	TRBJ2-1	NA	CASNPRVAGGPEQFF	TGTGCCAGCAATCCTAGGGTAGCGGGGGGCCCGGAGCAGTTCTTC
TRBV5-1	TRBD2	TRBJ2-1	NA	CASSLEGIASGRIIGSYNEQFF	TGCGCCAGCAGCTTGGAAGGAATAGCTAGCGGGAGGATTATCGGCTCCTACAATGAGCAGTTCTTC
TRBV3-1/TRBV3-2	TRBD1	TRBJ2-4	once	CASSPGQGAKNIQYF	TGTGCCAGCAGCCCCGGACAGGGAGCCAAAAACATTCAGTACTTC
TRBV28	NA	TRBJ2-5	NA	CASSPPRARGSQYF	TGTGCCAGCAGTCCCCCCCGGGCTCGAGGGAGCCAGTACTTC
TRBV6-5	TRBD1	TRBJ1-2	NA	CASSPGGDRYGYTF	TGTGCCAGCAGCCCGGGGGGGGACAGATATGGCTACACCTTC
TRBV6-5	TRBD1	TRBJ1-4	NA	CASSWTGGGEKLFF	TGTGCCAGCTCCTGGACAGGCGGCGGAGAAAAACTGTTTTTT
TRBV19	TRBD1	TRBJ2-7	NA	CASSMGTGGYEQYF	TGTGCCAGTAGTATGGGGACAGGCGGGTACGAGCAGTACTTC
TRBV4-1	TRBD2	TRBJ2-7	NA	CASSQELAVYEQYF	TGCGCCAGCAGCCAAGAACTAGCGGTATACGAGCAGTACTTC
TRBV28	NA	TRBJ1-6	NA	CASSSRDTNNSPLHF	TGTGCCAGCAGTTCCCGGGACACTAATAATTCACCCCTCCACTTT
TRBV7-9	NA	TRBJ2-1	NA	CASSLDSEQFF	TGTGCCAGCAGCTTAGACAGCGAGCAGTTCTTC
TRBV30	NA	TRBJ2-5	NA	CAWSLGGETQYF	TGTGCCTGGAGCCTCGGAGGGGAGACCCAGTACTTC
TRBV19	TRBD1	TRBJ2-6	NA	CASSIIQGAAGANVLTF	TGTGCCAGTAGTATTATCCAGGGGGCGGCTGGGGCCAACGTCCTGACTTTC
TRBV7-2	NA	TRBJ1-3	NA	CASSFQGTGNTIYF	TGTGCCAGCAGCTTTCAGGGAACTGGAAACACCATATATTTT
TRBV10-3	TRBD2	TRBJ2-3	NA	CAISDQSGEITDTQYF	TGTGCCATCAGTGATCAAAGCGGGGAGATCACAGATACGCAGTATTTT
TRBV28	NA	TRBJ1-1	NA	CASTKSGGINTEAFF	TGTGCCAGCACCAAGTCGGGAGGTATAAACACTGAAGCTTTCTTT
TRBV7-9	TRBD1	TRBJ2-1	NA	CASSRMGQPAYNEQFF	TGTGCCAGCAGCAGAATGGGACAGCCAGCCTACAATGAGCAGTTCTTC
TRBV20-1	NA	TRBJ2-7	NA	CSARGQTQQYF	TGCAGTGCTAGAGGACAGACCCAGCAGTACTTC
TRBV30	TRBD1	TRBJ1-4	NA	CAWNGGGGENEKLFF	TGTGCCTGGAATGGAGGGGGCGGTGAGAATGAAAAACTGTTTTTT